The sequence of this TCR beta chain was determined in a study of OX40 agonist ivuxolimab in advanced cancers. Findings and caveats of the study: With doses of 0.1 to 3.0 mg/kg, CD4+ and CD8+ blood T cells had undergone clonal expansion by week 6.

Comment on this clone: Its antigen is as yet unknown.

Method: immunoSEQ multiplex PCR; TCRdb's copy keeps in-frame clones and lacks some. Of about 76,000 clones in the sample, roughly nine tenths are singletons; the top ten hold 13%. The sequence came from an adult with an advanced solid tumor such as melanoma, head and neck, liver or kidney cancer. This specimen was CD4+ or CD8+ T cells sorted from blood, taken in a trial of the OX40 agonist ivuxolimab.

CDR3 coding DNA: TGCGCCAGCAGCCAAGATAGGGGGACAGGGGGCGGCTACGAGCAGTACTTC. Translating it yields CASSQDRGTGGGYEQYF. The chain recombines TRBV4-1 with TRBJ2-7, with 12 nucleotides matching TRBD1. The CDR3 consists of 17 residues. The germline CDR1 and CDR2 sequences are MGHRA and YSYEKL. Losses at the gene ends were 0 bases for V and 3 bases for J; bases not matched to a gene: 6.